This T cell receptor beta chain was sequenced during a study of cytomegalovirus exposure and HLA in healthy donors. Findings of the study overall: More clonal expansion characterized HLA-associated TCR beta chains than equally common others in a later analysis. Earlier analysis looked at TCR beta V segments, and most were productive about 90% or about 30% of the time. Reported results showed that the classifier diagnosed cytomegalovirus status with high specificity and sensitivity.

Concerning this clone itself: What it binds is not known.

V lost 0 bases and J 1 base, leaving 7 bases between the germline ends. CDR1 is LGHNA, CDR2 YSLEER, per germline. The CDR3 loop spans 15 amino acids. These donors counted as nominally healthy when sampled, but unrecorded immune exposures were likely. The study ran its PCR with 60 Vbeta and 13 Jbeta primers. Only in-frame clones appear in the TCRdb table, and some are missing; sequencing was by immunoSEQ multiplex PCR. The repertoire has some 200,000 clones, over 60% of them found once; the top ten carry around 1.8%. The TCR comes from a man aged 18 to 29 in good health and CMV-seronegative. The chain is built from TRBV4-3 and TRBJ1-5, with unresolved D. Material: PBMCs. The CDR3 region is CASSQDSLSNQPQHF. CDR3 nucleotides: TGCGCCAGCAGCCAAGATAGTCTCAGCAATCAGCCCCAGCATTTT.